This TCR beta chain was sequenced for a study of T cell responses to AZD1222 COVID-19 vaccine. Study-wide results and limits: Of spike-specific TCRs, nearly half reportedly target regions left unmutated in variants. Spike-specific TCR repertoires showed rising breadth and depth after two AZD1222 doses. Repertoire sampling was restricted to post-peak T cell response timepoints.

For this clone: Its specificity is not known.

Pooled in the analysis were second doses at about 4 or about 12 weeks. V was pared by 7 bases and J by 2 bases, with 17 bases between. Germline V gene lookup returns CDR1 SGHTA and CDR2 FQGNSA. The CDR3 has 16 residues. Libraries were prepared by immunoSEQ multiplex PCR; TCRdb keeps only in-frame clonotypes and omits some of them. This sample has fewer than 150,000 clones, with more than 70% found just once. The sample in question was peripheral blood, obtained 28 days after the second AZD1222 dose. The chain uses TRBV7-2 and TRBJ2-2; D is unclear. This receptor was taken from an adult who received the AZD1222 COVID-19 vaccine. The CDR3 loop reads CASNPMSGYNTGELFF. The CDR3 nucleotides read TGTGCCAGCAACCCGATGTCCGGGTACAACACCGGGGAGCTGTTTTTT. Full variable domain (remainder filled in from reference TRBV7-2 and TRBJ2-2): GAGVSQSPSNKVTEKGKDVELRCDPISGHTALYWYRQSLGQGLEFLIYFQGNSAPDKSGLPSDRFSAERTGGSVSTLTIQRTQQEDSAVYLCASNPMSGYNTGELFFGEGSRLTVL.